The count of the clone carrying this TCR beta chain is one. The data were taken from a study of blood T cell repertoires in COVID-19. The trim removed 9 bases at V and 0 bases at J, leaving 9 bases unmatched. Germline V gives CDR1 MDHEN, CDR2 SYDVKM. The CDR3 is 16 amino acids. Sequenced by immunoSEQ multiplex PCR; TCRdb stores in-frame clones only, minus some. The sample yields about 130,000 clones, about 80% seen once. The participants were between roughly 18 and 89 years old and came from roughly 25 US areas. This chain uses TRBV28 with TRBJ1-3, with 9 bases lining up with TRBD1. The receptor was derived from a man aged 50 to 59 who had recovered from COVID-19. The sample taken for sequencing was PBMCs or T cells enriched from blood (not recorded which). The CDR3 here is CASTPGQGPSGNTIYF. DNA for the CDR3: TGTGCCAGTACGCCGGGACAGGGCCCCTCTGGAAACACCATATATTTT.